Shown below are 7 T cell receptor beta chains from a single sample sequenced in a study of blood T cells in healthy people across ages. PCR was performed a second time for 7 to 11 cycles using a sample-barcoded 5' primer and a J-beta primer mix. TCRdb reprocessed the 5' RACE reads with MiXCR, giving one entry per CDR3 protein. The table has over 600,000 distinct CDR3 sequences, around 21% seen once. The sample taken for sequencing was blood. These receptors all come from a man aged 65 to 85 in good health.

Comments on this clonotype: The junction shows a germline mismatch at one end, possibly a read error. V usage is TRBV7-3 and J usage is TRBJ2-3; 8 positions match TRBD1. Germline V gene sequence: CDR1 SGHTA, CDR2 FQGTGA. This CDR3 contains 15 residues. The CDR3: CASSSTGASTDAQYF. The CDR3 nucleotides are TGTGCCAGCAGCTCGACAGGGGCTAGCACAGATGCGCAGTATTTT.

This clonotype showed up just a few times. The DNA of the CDR3 is TGTGCCAGCAGCCTCAACCCGGAACAGGGGTTCATACGGGGCTACACCTTC. It translates to CASSLNPEQGFIRGYTF. The chain combines TRBV9 with TRBJ1-2; 7 positions match TRBD1. Trimming removed 4 bases from V and 8 bases from J; junction bases left unmatched: 20. The V gene's germline CDR1 is SGDLS and CDR2 YYNGEE. There are 17 residues in the CDR3.

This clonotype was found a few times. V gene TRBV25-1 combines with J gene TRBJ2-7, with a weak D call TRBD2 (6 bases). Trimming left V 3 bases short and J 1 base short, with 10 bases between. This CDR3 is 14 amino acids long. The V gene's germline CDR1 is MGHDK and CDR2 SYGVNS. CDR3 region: CASSEGGGSYEQYF. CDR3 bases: TGTGCCAGCAGTGAGGGAGGTGGTTCCTACGAGCAGTACTTC.

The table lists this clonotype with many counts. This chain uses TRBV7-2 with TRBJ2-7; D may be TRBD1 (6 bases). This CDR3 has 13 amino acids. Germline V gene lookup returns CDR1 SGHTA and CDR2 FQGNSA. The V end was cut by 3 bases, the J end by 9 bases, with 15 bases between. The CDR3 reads CASSLDSGIRQYF. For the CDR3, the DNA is TGTGCCAGCAGCTTGGACAGCGGTATTCGGCAGTACTTC.

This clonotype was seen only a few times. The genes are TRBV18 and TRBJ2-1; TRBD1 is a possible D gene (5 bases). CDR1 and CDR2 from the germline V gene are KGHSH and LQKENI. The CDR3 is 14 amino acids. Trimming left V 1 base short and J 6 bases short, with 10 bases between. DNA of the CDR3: TGTGCCAGCTCACCACTCGTGGGGCTCAATGAGCAGTTCTTC. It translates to CASSPLVGLNEQFF.

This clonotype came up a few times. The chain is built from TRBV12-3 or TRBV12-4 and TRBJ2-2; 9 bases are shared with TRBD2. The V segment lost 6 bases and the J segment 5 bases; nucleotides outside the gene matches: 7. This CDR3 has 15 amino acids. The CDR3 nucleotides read TGTGCCAGCAGCCCACCGACTAGCGGAACCGGGGAGCTGTTTTTT. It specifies CASSPPTSGTGELFF.

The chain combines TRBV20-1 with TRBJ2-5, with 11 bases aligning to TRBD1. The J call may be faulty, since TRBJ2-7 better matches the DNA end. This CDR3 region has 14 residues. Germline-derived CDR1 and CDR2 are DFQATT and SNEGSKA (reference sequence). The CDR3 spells CSARSGTGGYEQYF. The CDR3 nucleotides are TGCAGTGCTAGATCCGGGACAGGGGGCTACGAGCAGTACTTC.